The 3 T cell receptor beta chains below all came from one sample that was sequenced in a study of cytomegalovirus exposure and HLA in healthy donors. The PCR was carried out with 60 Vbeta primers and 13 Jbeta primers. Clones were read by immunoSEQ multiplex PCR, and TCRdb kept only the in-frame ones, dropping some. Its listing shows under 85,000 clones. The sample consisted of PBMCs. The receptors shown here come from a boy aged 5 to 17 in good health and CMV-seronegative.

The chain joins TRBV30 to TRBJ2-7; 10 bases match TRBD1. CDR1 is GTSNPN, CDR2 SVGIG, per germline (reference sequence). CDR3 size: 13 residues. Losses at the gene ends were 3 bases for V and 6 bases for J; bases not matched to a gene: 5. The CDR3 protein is CAWSGTGAGEQYF. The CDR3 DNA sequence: TGTGCCTGGAGCGGGACAGGGGCAGGCGAGCAGTACTTC.

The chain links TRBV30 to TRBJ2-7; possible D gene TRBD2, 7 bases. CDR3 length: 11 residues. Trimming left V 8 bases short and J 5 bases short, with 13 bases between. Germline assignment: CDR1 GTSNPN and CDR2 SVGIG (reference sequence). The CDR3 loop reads CAKGRGDEQYF. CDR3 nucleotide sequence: TGTGCCAAAGGGAGGGGGGACGAGCAGTACTTC.

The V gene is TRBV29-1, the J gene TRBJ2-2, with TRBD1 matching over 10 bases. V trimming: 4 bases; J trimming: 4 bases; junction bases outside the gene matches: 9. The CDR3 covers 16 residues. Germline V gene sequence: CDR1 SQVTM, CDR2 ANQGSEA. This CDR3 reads CSVAGTGALTTGELFF. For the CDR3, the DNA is TGCAGCGTTGCCGGGACAGGGGCCCTTACCACCGGGGAGCTGTTTTTT.